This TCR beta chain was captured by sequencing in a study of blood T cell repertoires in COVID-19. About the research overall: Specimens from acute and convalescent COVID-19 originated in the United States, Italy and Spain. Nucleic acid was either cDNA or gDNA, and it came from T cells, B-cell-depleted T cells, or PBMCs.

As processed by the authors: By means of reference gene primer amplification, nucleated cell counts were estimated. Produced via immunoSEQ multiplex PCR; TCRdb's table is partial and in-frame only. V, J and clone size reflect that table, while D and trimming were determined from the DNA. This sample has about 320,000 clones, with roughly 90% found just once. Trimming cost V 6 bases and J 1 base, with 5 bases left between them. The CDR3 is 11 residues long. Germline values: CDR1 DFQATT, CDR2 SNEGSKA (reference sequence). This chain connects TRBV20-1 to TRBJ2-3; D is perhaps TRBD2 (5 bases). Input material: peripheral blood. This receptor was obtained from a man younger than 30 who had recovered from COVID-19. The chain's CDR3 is CSALGTDTQYF. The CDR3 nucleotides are TGCAGTGCACTAGGCACAGATACGCAGTATTTT.